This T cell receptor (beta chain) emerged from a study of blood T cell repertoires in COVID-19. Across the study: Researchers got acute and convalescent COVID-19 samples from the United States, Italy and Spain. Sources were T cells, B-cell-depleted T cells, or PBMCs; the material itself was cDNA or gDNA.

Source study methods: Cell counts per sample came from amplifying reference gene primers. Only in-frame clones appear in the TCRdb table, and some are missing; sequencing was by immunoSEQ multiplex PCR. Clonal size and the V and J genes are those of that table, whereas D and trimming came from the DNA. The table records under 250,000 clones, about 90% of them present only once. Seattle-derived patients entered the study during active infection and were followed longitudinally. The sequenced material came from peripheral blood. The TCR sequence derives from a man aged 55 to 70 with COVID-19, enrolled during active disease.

DNA of the CDR3: TGTGCCAGCAGCGGGCCCTATGGCTACACCTTC. Translation gives CASSGPYGYTF. The chain recombines TRBV9 with TRBJ1-2; D is unclear. There are 11 residues in the CDR3. The V end was cut by 3 bases, the J end by 4 bases, with 4 bases between. Germline V gene lookup returns CDR1 SGDLS and CDR2 YYNGEE.